The 17 T cell receptor beta chains reported below all come from one sample, sequenced in a study of OX40 agonist ivuxolimab in advanced cancers. Assay: immunoSEQ multiplex PCR; the TCRdb copy retains only in-frame clones and omits some. The data show about 60,000 clones, with approximately 86% seen just once and about 0.6% held by the top ten. The sample here was CD4+ or CD8+ T cells sorted from blood, taken in a trial of the OX40 agonist ivuxolimab. These receptors all stem from an adult with an advanced solid tumor such as melanoma, head and neck, liver or kidney cancer.

This clone turned up a few times. The gene calls are TRBV28 and TRBJ1-5; D is unresolved. This CDR3 spans 19 amino acids. Trimming shortened V by 5 bases and J by 0 bases, and 23 bases separated the two germline ends. CDR1 and CDR2 (germline): MDHEN, SYDVKM. CDR3 coding DNA: TGTGCCAGCAGTATTTCCTTCCTTATACCCGAATATAGCAATCAGCCCCAGCATTTT. Encoded protein: CASSISFLIPEYSNQPQHF.

V usage is TRBV25-1 and J usage is TRBJ1-2, with no clear D. The germline V gene encodes CDR1 MGHDK and CDR2 SYGVNS. This CDR3 region has 13 residues. Trimming left V 1 base short and J 8 bases short, with 11 bases between. CDR3 region: CASSEWEGGGYTF. DNA for the CDR3: TGTGCCAGCAGTGAATGGGAGGGAGGCGGCTACACCTTC.

The V gene is TRBV2, the J gene TRBJ1-4, with 10 positions matching TRBD1. Germline assignment: CDR1 SNHLY and CDR2 FYNNEI. The V segment lost 6 bases and the J segment 7 bases; nucleotides outside the gene matches: 5. The CDR3 has 14 residues. The CDR3 DNA reads TGTGCCAGCAGGCGACAGGGGGCCAGTGAAAAACTGTTTTTT. This translates into CASRRQGASEKLFF. The full variable domain, its missing parts supplied by reference TRBV2 and TRBJ1-4, is EPEVTQTPSHQVTQMGQEVILRCVPISNHLYFYWYRQILGQKVEFLVSFYNNEISEKSEIFDDQFSVERPDGSNFTLKIRSTKLEDSAMYFCASRRQGASEKLFFGSGTQLSVL.

This clone has a single count. This chain uses TRBV6-1 with TRBJ2-1; 8 bases agree with TRBD2. This CDR3 contains 17 residues. Germline V lookup: CDR1 MNHNS, CDR2 SASEGT. V lost 4 bases to trimming and J lost 5 bases; unmatched junction nucleotides: 13. As DNA, the CDR3 is TGTGCCAGCAGTGCGGCGACTAGCGCAGAAAGGCACAATGAGCAGTTCTTC. It translates to CASSAATSAERHNEQFF.

This chain links TRBV7-9 with TRBJ1-1; D remains ambiguous. The germline V gene has CDR1 SEHNR and CDR2 FQNEAQ (reference sequence). Trimming shortened V by 5 bases and J by 0 bases, and 16 bases separated the two germline ends. The CDR3 is made up of 16 amino acids. This CDR3 reads CASSPPGPRMNTEAFF. CDR3 bases: TGTGCCAGCAGCCCCCCGGGCCCCAGAATGAACACTGAAGCTTTCTTT.

The chain is built from TRBV4-2 and TRBJ1-6; TRBD1 matches at 7 bases. CDR1 and CDR2 from the germline V gene are LGHNA and YNFKEQ. The CDR3 is 15 residues long. V trimming: 0 bases; J trimming: 10 bases; junction bases outside the gene matches: 6. This chain's CDR3 is CASSQDPTGPSPLHF. The DNA of the CDR3 is TGTGCCAGCAGCCAAGACCCGACAGGGCCCTCACCCCTCCACTTT.

The chain links TRBV7-9 to TRBJ2-5; TRBD1 agrees at 10 bases. The end of the DNA fits TRBJ2-7 better, so the J call may be wrong. The CDR3 runs 16 residues. CDR1 and CDR2 (germline): SEHNR, FQNEAQ (reference sequence). The CDR3 nucleotides read TGTGCCAGCAGCTTAGCGGGGAGACAGGGGGCCAACGAGCAGTACTTC. Protein: CASSLAGRQGANEQYF.

V gene TRBV11-3 combines with J gene TRBJ2-1, with TRBD1 identical over 9 bases. This CDR3 comprises 16 residues. Germline V lookup: CDR1 SGHNT, CDR2 YENEEA. Unmatched junction bases numbered 7, after V lost 6 bases and J lost 1 base. This CDR3 reads CASSPSGQGSYNEQFF. The CDR3 DNA reads TGTGCCAGCAGTCCTTCGGGACAGGGTTCCTACAATGAGCAGTTCTTC.

This clone has just a few counts. The chain employs TRBV28 and TRBJ2-7, with a tentative D call TRBD1 (6 bases). This CDR3 is 13 amino acids long. The germline gives CDR1 MDHEN, CDR2 SYDVKM. Between the trimmed V and J ends, which lost 7 bases and 8 bases, there was a span of 18 bases. CDR3 loop: CASKQSLGTKQYF. The CDR3 DNA sequence: TGTGCCAGCAAACAGTCCCTCGGGACAAAGCAGTACTTC.

The chain couples TRBV12-5 to TRBJ2-5; 11 positions agree with TRBD2. Germline CDR1 LGHNT, CDR2 FRNRAP. V lost 0 bases and J lost 4; bases outside the gene matches: 4. This CDR3 spans 16 amino acids. CDR3 residues: CASGLVLAGEVETQYF. The DNA for the CDR3 is TGTGCTAGTGGTTTGGTACTAGCGGGAGAGGTAGAGACCCAGTACTTC.

The V call is TRBV11-3, the J call TRBJ1-1; no clear D. Trimming shortened V by 1 base and J by 5 bases, and 8 bases separated the two germline ends. The length of the CDR3 is 13 residues. Germline values: CDR1 SGHNT, CDR2 YENEEA. This chain's CDR3 is CASSLVAGTEAFF. DNA of the CDR3: TGTGCCAGCAGCTTAGTGGCCGGGACTGAAGCTTTCTTT.

V gene TRBV9 combines with J gene TRBJ2-3; D gene uncertain. V was trimmed by 4 bases and J by 0 bases, leaving 12 bases between them. Per the germline V gene, CDR1 is SGDLS and CDR2 is YYNGEE. CDR3 length: 15 amino acids. CDR3 nucleotides: TGTGCCAGCAGCCCCCACCGCGGTAGCACAGATACGCAGTATTTT. Translation gives CASSPHRGSTDTQYF.

The genes are TRBV27 and TRBJ1-5; TRBD1 is a possible D gene (6 bases). V dropped 7 bases and J dropped 4 bases, with 17 bases sitting between them. CDR1 and CDR2 (germline): MNHEY, SMNVEV (reference sequence). The CDR3 runs 15 residues. This CDR3 is CASKAGALGNQPQHF. The DNA for the CDR3 is TGTGCCAGCAAGGCGGGGGCCCTTGGGAATCAGCCCCAGCATTTT.

The rearrangement joins TRBV30 to TRBJ1-1, with D tentatively TRBD1 (5 bases). This CDR3 is built from 15 residues. V lost 8 bases to trimming and J lost 7 bases, with 26 bases between them. The germline CDR1 and CDR2 sequences are GTSNPN and SVGIG (reference sequence). The CDR3 bases are TGTGCCCGGGGCGGGAGGGGAGAAGGAGGAAGTGAAGCTTTCTTT. Amino acids: CARGGRGEGGSEAFF. The entire variable domain, with the rest obtained from reference TRBV30 and TRBJ1-1, is as follows: SQTIHQWPATLVQPVGSPLSLECTVEGTSNPNLYWYRQAAGRGLQLLFYSVGIGQISSEVPQNLSASRPQDRQFILSSKKLLLSDSGFYLCARGGRGEGGSEAFFGQGTRLTVV.

This clone was observed a handful of times. V is TRBV5-4 and J is TRBJ2-7, with D perhaps matching TRBD1 or TRBD2 (5 bases each). The ends were cut back, 4 bases at V and 4 bases at J, with 18 bases in the middle. This CDR3 is built from 15 residues. Germline values: CDR1 SGHNT, CDR2 YYREEE (reference sequence). Here the CDR3 reads CASSHPGTQPYEQYF. In nucleotides, the CDR3 is TGTGCCAGCAGCCACCCCGGGACCCAACCGTACGAGCAGTACTTC.

The chain employs TRBV19 and TRBJ2-4, with TRBD2 matching 9 bases. The CDR3 covers 13 residues. V trimming: 4 bases; J trimming: 8 bases; junction bases outside the gene matches: 3. Germline CDR1 and CDR2: LNHDA and SQIVND (reference sequence). The CDR3 is CASSTSGRHIQYF. The DNA for the CDR3 is TGTGCCAGTAGTACGAGCGGGAGGCACATTCAGTACTTC.

The V call is TRBV2, the J call TRBJ2-1; a possible D gene is TRBD2 (6 bases). Germline V lookup: CDR1 SNHLY, CDR2 FYNNEI. The CDR3 is 15 amino acids. V was clipped by 4 bases and J by 5 bases, with 15 bases between them. The CDR3 sequence: CASSGLGLEDNEQFF. The CDR3 DNA reads TGTGCCAGCAGTGGGCTGGGACTGGAAGACAATGAGCAGTTCTTC.